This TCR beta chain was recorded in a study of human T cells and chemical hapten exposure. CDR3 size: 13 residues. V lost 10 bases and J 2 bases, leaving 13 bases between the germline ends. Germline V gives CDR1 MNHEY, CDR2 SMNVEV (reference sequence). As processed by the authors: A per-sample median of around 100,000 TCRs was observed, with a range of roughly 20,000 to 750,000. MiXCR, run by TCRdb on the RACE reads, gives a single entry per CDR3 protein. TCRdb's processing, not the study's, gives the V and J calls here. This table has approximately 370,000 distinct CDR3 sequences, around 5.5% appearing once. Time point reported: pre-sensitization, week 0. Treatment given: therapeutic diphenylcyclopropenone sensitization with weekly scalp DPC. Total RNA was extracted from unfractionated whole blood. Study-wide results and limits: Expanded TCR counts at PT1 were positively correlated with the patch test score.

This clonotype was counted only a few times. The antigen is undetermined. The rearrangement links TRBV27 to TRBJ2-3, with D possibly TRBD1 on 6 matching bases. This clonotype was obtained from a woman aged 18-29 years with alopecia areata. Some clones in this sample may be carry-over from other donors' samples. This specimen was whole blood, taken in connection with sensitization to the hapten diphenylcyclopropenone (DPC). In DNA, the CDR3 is TGTGCCACCCAGGGACACAACACAGATACGCAGTATTTT. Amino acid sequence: CATQGHNTDTQYF.